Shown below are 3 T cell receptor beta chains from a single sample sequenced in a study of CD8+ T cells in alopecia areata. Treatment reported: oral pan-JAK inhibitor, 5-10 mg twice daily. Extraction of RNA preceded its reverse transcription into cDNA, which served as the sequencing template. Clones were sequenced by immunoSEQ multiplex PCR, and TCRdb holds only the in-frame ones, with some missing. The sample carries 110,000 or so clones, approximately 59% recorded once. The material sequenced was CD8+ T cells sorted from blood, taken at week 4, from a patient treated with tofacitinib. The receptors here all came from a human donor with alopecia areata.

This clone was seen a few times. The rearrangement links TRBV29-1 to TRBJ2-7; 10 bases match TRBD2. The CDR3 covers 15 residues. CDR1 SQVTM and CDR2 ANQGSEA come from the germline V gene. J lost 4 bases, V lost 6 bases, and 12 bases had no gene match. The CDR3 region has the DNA TGCAGCGTAGCTAGCGGGGGAGGATATGAGTACGAGCAGTACTTC. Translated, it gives CSVASGGGYEYEQYF.

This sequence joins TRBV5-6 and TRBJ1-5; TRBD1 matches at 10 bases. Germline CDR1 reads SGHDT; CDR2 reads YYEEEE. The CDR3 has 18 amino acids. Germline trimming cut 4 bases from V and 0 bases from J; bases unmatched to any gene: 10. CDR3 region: CASSRGTGVRYSNQPQHF. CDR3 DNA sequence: TGTGCCAGCAGCCGGGGGACAGGGGTGAGGTATAGCAATCAGCCCCAGCATTTT.

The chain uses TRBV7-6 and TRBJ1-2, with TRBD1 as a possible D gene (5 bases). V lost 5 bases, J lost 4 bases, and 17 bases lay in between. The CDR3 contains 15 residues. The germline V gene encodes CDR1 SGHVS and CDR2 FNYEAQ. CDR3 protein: CASSPENTGFYGYTF. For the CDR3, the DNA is TGTGCCAGCAGCCCCGAAAACACAGGATTCTATGGCTACACCTTC. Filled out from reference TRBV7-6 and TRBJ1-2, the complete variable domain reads GAGVSQSPRYKVTKRGQDVALRCDPISGHVSLYWYRQALGQGPEFLTYFNYEAQQDKSGLPNDRFSAERPEGSISTLTIQRTEQRDSAMYRCASSPENTGFYGYTFGSGTRLTVV.